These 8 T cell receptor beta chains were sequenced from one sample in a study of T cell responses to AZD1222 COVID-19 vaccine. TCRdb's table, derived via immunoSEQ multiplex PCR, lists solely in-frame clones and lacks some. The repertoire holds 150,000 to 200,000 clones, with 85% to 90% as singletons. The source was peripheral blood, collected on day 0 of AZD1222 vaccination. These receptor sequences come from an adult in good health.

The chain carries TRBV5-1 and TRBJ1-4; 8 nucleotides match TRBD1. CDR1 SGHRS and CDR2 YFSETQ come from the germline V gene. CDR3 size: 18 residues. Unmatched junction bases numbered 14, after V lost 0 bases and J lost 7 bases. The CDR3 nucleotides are TGCGCCAGCAGCTTGGGGCTGGGCCTTACAGGGGGAGTTGAAAAACTGTTTTTT. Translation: CASSLGLGLTGGVEKLFF.

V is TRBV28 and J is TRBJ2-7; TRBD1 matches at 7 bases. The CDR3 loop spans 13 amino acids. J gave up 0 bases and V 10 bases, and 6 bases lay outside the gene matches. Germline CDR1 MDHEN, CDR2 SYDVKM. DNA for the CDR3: TGTGCCACCGAGGGACAGAGCTCCTACGAGCAGTACTTC. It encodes CATEGQSSYEQYF.

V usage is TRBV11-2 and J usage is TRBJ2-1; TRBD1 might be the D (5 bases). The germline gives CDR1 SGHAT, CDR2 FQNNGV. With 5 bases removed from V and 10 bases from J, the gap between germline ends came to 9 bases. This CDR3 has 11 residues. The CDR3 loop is CASSPRTEQFF. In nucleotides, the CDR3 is TGTGCCAGCAGCCCCAGGACAGAGCAGTTCTTC.

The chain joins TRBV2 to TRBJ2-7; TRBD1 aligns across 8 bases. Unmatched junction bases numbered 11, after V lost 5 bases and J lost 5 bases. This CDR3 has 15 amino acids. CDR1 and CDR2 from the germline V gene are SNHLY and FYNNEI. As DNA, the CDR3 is TGTGCCAGCAGTTTGCAGGGGGCGCGTCTCAACGAGCAGTACTTC. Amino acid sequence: CASSLQGARLNEQYF.

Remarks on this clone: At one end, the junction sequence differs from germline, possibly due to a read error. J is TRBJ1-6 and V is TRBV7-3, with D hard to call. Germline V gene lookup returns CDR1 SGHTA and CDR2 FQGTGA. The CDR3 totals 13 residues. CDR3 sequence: CASSVTRDSPLHF. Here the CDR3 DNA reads TGTGCCAGCAGCGTAACCCGCGATTCACCCCTCCACTTT.

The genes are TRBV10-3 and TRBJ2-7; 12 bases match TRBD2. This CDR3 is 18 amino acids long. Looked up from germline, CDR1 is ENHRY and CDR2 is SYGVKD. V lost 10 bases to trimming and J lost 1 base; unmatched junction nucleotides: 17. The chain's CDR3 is CATTNLAGGSGGSYEQYF. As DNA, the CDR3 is TGTGCCACAACCAACCTAGCGGGAGGGTCTGGAGGGTCCTACGAGCAGTACTTC.

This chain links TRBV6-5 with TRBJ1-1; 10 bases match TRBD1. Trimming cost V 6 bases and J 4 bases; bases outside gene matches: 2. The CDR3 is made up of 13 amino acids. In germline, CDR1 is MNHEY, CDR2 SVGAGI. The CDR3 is CASSRTGGTEAFF. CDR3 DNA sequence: TGTGCCAGCAGCCGGACAGGGGGCACTGAAGCTTTCTTT.

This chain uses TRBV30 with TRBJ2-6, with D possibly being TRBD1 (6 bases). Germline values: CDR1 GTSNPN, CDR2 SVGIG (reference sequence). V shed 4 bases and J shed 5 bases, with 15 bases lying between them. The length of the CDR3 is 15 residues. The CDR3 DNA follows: TGTGCCTGGAAAACAGGGACCGTCTGGGCCAACGTCCTGACTTTC. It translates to CAWKTGTVWANVLTF.